This T cell receptor beta chain was sequenced in a study of blood T cell repertoires in COVID-19. Across the study: Some COVID-19 samples were acute and others convalescent; all came from the United States, Italy and Spain. T cells, B-cell-depleted T cells, or PBMCs provided the cDNA or gDNA that served as material.

Trimming shortened V by 6 bases and J by 0 bases, and 8 bases separated the two germline ends. This CDR3 is 13 amino acids long. Per the germline V gene, CDR1 is SNHLY and CDR2 is FYNNEI. Original processing notes: Cell counts per sample came from amplifying reference gene primers. Sequencing used immunoSEQ multiplex PCR; TCRdb keeps in-frame clones, though not all of them. Clonal size and the V and J genes are those of that table, whereas D and trimming came from the DNA. The sample consists of 110,000 or so clones, around 79% of them appearing once. The chain employs TRBV2 and TRBJ1-1; unclear D gene. This receptor was obtained from a man aged 45-65 years with acute or convalescent COVID-19. The sequenced sample consisted of peripheral blood. The CDR3 spells CASRETLNTEAFF. CDR3 DNA: TGTGCCAGCAGGGAAACTTTGAACACTGAAGCTTTCTTT.